One TCR beta chain is described in this entry. Trimming removed 9 bases from V and 1 base from J, with 6 bases in between. CDR1 and CDR2 (germline): LNHDA, SQIVND (reference sequence). There are 11 residues in the CDR3. These data are taken from a study of blood T cell repertoires in COVID-19. As for the study in general: Sources were T cells, B-cell-depleted T cells, or PBMCs; the material itself was cDNA or gDNA.

In the original workflow: Nucleated cell number was recorded as an estimate derived from reference gene primer amplification. Using immunoSEQ multiplex PCR, the repertoire was profiled, and TCRdb retains in-frame clones only, with some absent. Clonal size and the V and J genes are those of that table, whereas D and trimming came from the DNA. Of 72,000 or so clones detected, about 89% appear once; the ten largest clones hold less than 15%. J is TRBJ2-5 and V is TRBV19; D possibly corresponds to TRBD1 (6 bases). Sequenced material: peripheral blood. This receptor was taken from a woman aged 55-75 years with acute or convalescent COVID-19. The chain's CDR3 is CARDSQETQYF. CDR3 coding DNA: TGTGCCAGGGACAGCCAAGAGACCCAGTACTTC.